This entry describes one TCR beta chain. What it binds is not known. The protocol was immunoSEQ multiplex PCR, while the TCRdb copy is restricted to in-frame clones and leaves out a portion. Seen here are about 120,000 clones, roughly nine tenths observed once, and the top ten hold 5% to 6.5%. The data stem from a study of T cell responses to AZD1222 COVID-19 vaccine. Germline V CDR1 and CDR2: ENHRY, SYGVKD. Trimming pared 10 bases from V and 3 bases from J, leaving 13 bases between. The CDR3 contains 13 residues. General study points: Spike-specific TCR breadth and depth grew following two AZD1222 doses.

This clonotype was sampled from an adult in good health. This chain links TRBV10-3 with TRBJ2-1; no firm D call. The material sequenced was peripheral blood, taken on day 0 of AZD1222 vaccination. This CDR3 reads CATKDTDYNEQFF. In DNA form, the CDR3 reads TGTGCCACCAAGGATACAGACTACAATGAGCAGTTCTTC.